These 18 T cell receptor beta chains were all obtained from the same sample, sequenced in a study of blood T cell repertoires in COVID-19. TCRdb's copy holds only in-frame clones and misses some; the assay was immunoSEQ multiplex PCR. Seen here are a few hundred thousand clones, 85% to 90% observed once, and the top ten hold more than 3%. The sequenced sample was peripheral blood. The receptors stem from a woman aged 45-60 years with active or convalescent COVID-19.

The gene calls are TRBV19 and TRBJ1-3; D gene unclear. CDR3 length: 15 amino acids. Per the germline V gene, CDR1 is LNHDA and CDR2 is SQIVND (reference sequence). V lost 3 bases and J 2 bases, leaving 11 bases between the germline ends. CDR3 coding DNA: TGTGCCAGTAGTATTCGGAGGCAGGCTGGAAACACCATATATTTT. Its protein is CASSIRRQAGNTIYF.

This chain connects TRBV20-1 to TRBJ1-6; TRBD1 matches at 9 bases. Trimming took 3 bases from V and 11 from J; bases not matched to a gene: 8. Germline CDR1 DFQATT, CDR2 SNEGSKA (reference sequence). This CDR3 comprises 14 residues. CDR3 amino acids: CSASGDRVYPPLHF. CDR3 nucleotide sequence: TGCAGTGCTAGTGGGGACAGGGTTTATCCACCCCTCCACTTT.

This rearrangement joins TRBV6-5 to TRBJ2-1, with no clear D. The germline CDR1 and CDR2 sequences are MNHEY and SVGAGI. Trimming shortened V by 5 bases and J by 8 bases, and 10 bases separated the two germline ends. The CDR3 extends over 12 amino acids. The CDR3 DNA reads TGTGCCAGCAGTATCGGTCCCCATGAGCAGTTCTTC. Encoded protein: CASSIGPHEQFF.

The rearrangement uses TRBV7-9 and TRBJ1-1, with D maybe TRBD1 (6 bases). V lost 3 bases to trimming and J lost 2 bases, with 13 bases between them. From germline, CDR1 is SEHNR and CDR2 FQNEAQ (reference sequence). This CDR3 is 15 amino acids long. The CDR3 region is CASSFYRDLNTEAFF. DNA for the CDR3: TGTGCCAGCAGCTTCTACAGGGACCTAAACACTGAAGCTTTCTTT. The full variable domain, with the rest looked up from reference TRBV7-9 and TRBJ1-1, is DTGVSQNPRHKITKRGQNVTFRCDPISEHNRLYWYRQTLGQGPEFLTYFQNEAQLEKSRLLSDRFSAERPKGSFSTLEIQRTEQGDSAMYLCASSFYRDLNTEAFFGQGTRLTVV.

The rearrangement uses TRBV18 and TRBJ1-4; 9 bases match TRBD1. With 4 bases clipped from V and 8 bases from J, the junction kept 11 bases outside the gene matches. This CDR3 is 16 amino acids long. Germline assignment: CDR1 KGHSH and CDR2 LQKENI. For the CDR3, the DNA is TGTGCCAGCTCACGAAGGACAGGGGATGGGAGAGAAAAACTGTTTTTT. It translates to CASSRRTGDGREKLFF.

J is TRBJ2-7 and V is TRBV5-1; possible D gene TRBD1, 7 bases. Germline V CDR1 and CDR2: SGHRS, YFSETQ. The germline V and J ends were trimmed by 4 bases and 1 base, with 21 bases remaining between them. The CDR3 runs to 17 residues. CDR3 sequence reads: CASSGGGTDGPSYEQYF. The CDR3 nucleotides read TGCGCCAGCAGCGGAGGCGGGACAGACGGACCATCCTACGAGCAGTACTTC.

V usage is TRBV7-6 and J usage is TRBJ1-3; D ambiguous. The CDR3 contains 14 residues. Trimming took off 6 bases at V and 4 bases at J, with 13 bases between the two ends. The germline CDR1 and CDR2 sequences are SGHVS and FNYEAQ. In DNA, the CDR3 is TGTGCCAGCAGATCACGGGTATCCGGAAACACCATATATTTT. The encoded protein is CASRSRVSGNTIYF.

This chain connects TRBV27 to TRBJ1-1; tentative D call: TRBD1 (5 bases). The CDR3 runs 15 residues. CDR1 is MNHEY and CDR2 is SMNVEV in the germline V gene (reference sequence). The V gene lost 2 bases and the J gene lost 1 base, with 11 bases spanning the gap. In DNA form, the CDR3 reads TGTGCCAGCAGTTTAGCAGGGATGCCGAACACTGAAGCTTTCTTT. Its protein is CASSLAGMPNTEAFF.

V and J are TRBV28 and TRBJ1-2; D is possibly TRBD1 (5 bases). Trimming stripped 5 bases from V and 5 bases from J, with 24 bases between. The CDR3 sequence is 17 residues long. CDR1 MDHEN and CDR2 SYDVKM come from the germline V gene. The CDR3 sequence: CASSRGLLTSGNYGYTF. DNA of the CDR3: TGTGCCAGCAGTCGGGGACTCCTGACCTCGGGTAATTATGGCTACACCTTC.

The chain couples TRBV30 to TRBJ1-3; D gene uncertain. The CDR3 runs to 14 residues. The V gene's germline CDR1 is GTSNPN and CDR2 SVGIG (reference sequence). Trimming removed 1 base at V and 2 bases at J, with 9 bases between. The CDR3, as DNA: TGTGCCTGGAGTGCCGGTGCCCCTGGAAACACCATATATTTT. Its translation: CAWSAGAPGNTIYF.

The chain links TRBV2 to TRBJ2-1; possibly TRBD1 for D (6 bases). CDR1 and CDR2 (germline): SNHLY, FYNNEI. V lost 4 bases to trimming and J lost 5 bases, with 15 bases between them. The CDR3 runs 15 residues. The CDR3 is CASSARQGWDNEQFF. CDR3 nucleotide sequence: TGTGCCAGCAGTGCTAGGCAGGGGTGGGACAATGAGCAGTTCTTC.

The chain has TRBV5-5 and TRBJ1-5, with no clear D. The V end was cut by 7 bases, the J end by 0 bases, with 8 bases between. This CDR3 is 13 amino acids long. Germline V lookup: CDR1 SGHKS, CDR2 YYEKEE (reference sequence). The CDR3 is CASSTVSNQPQHF. DNA for the CDR3: TGTGCCAGCTCAACGGTTAGCAATCAGCCCCAGCATTTT.

This rearrangement joins TRBV5-1 to TRBJ2-7, with TRBD1 matching over 12 bases. The V gene end was trimmed by 4 bases and the J gene end by 5 bases; junction bases not matched to a gene: 16. Germline V gene lookup returns CDR1 SGHRS and CDR2 YFSETQ. The CDR3 has 18 amino acids. This chain's CDR3 is CASSQRLTGTGGINEQYF. Here the CDR3 DNA reads TGCGCCAGCAGCCAACGGCTAACCGGGACAGGGGGCATCAACGAGCAGTACTTC.

The V and J genes are TRBV28 and TRBJ1-2; 9 nucleotides line up with TRBD1. V was pared by 7 bases and J by 6 bases, with 9 bases of the junction left unmatched. The CDR3 contains 14 residues. Per the germline V gene, CDR1 is MDHEN and CDR2 is SYDVKM. In DNA, the CDR3 is TGTGCCAGCAATGGACCGGGACAGGGACATGGCTACACCTTC. This sequence encodes CASNGPGQGHGYTF.

This clone was seen only once. This chain connects TRBV10-3 to TRBJ2-2; 7 positions agree with TRBD1. The length of the CDR3 is 14 residues. V shed 10 bases, J shed 5 bases, and the junction held 10 bases outside the gene matches. Germline CDR1 is ENHRY and CDR2 is SYGVKD. The CDR3 reads CATLDRDNTGELFF. The CDR3 DNA sequence: TGTGCCACCCTTGACAGGGATAATACCGGGGAGCTGTTTTTT.

The V and J genes are TRBV3-1 (or the pseudogene TRBV3-2) and TRBJ2-3; 7 bases fit TRBD2. The CDR3 length is 16 residues. V dropped 0 bases and J dropped 1; count of bases not matched to a gene: 4. The germline CDR1 and CDR2 sequences are LGHDT and YNNKEL (reference sequence). The CDR3 is CASSQDRLARTDTQYF. CDR3 sequence (DNA): TGTGCCAGCAGCCAAGATAGACTAGCCCGCACAGATACGCAGTATTTT.

The chain uses TRBV7-2 and TRBJ1-2, with D uncertain. Trimming cost V 1 base and J 1 base, with 7 bases left between them. The CDR3 is 14 amino acids. The V gene's germline CDR1 is SGHTA and CDR2 FQGNSA. CDR3 DNA: TGTGCCAGCAGCTTAGGGCCCCTTAACTATGGCTACACCTTC. As protein: CASSLGPLNYGYTF.

This rearrangement joins TRBV7-2 to TRBJ2-7; the match to TRBD2 covers 7 bases. This CDR3 contains 14 residues. The germline V gene has CDR1 SGHTA and CDR2 FQGNSA. V dropped 5 bases and J dropped 5; count of bases not matched to a gene: 9. CDR3 bases: TGTGCCAGCAGCCCGGGACTAAATAGGGACGAGCAGTACTTC. Protein product: CASSPGLNRDEQYF.